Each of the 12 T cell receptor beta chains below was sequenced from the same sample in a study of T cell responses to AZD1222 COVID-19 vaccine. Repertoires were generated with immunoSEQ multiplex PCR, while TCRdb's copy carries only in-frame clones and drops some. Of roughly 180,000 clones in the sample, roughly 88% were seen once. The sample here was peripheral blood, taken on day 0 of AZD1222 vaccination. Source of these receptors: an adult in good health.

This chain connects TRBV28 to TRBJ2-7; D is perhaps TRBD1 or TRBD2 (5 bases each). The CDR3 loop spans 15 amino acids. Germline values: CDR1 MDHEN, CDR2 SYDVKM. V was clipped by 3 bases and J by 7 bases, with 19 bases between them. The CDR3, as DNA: TGTGCCAGCAGTTTTACCGGGACCCTCTTCGGGGAGCAGTACTTC. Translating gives CASSFTGTLFGEQYF.

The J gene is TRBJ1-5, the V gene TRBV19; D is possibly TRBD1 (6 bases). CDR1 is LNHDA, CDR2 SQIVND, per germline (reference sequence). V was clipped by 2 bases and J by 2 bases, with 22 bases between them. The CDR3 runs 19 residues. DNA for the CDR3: TGTGCCAGTAGTATAAGAAGGGGGGACGGGGGCGCGGGCAATCAGCCCCAGCATTTT. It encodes CASSIRRGDGGAGNQPQHF.

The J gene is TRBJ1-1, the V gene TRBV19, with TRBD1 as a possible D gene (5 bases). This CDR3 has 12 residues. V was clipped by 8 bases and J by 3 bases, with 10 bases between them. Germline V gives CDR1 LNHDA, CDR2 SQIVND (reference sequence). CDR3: CASRGSYTEAFF. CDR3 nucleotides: TGTGCCAGTCGGGGCTCCTACACTGAAGCTTTCTTT.

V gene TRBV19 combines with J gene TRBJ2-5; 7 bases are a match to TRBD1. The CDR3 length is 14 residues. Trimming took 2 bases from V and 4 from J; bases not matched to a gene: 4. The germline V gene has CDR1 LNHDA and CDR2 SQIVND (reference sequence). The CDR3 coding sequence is TGTGCCAGTAGTATACGGTGGACAGGAGAGACCCAGTACTTC. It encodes CASSIRWTGETQYF.

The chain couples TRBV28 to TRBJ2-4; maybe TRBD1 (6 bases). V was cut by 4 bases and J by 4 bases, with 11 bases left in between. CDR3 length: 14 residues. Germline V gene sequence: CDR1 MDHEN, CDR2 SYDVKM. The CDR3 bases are TGTGCCAGCAGTTCCGACAGGAGAAAAAACATTCAGTACTTC. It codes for CASSSDRRKNIQYF.

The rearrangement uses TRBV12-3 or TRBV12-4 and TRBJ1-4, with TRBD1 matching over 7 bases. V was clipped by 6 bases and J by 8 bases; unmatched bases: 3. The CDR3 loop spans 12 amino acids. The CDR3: CASRQGLEKLFF. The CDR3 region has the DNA TGTGCCAGCAGACAGGGGTTGGAAAAACTGTTTTTT.

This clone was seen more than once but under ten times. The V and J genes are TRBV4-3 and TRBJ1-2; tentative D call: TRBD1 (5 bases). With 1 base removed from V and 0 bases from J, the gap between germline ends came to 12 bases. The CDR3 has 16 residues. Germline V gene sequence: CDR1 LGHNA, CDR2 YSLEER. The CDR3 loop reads CASSQAPTATNYGYTF. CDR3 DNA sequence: TGCGCCAGCAGCCAAGCTCCGACAGCTACTAACTATGGCTACACCTTC.

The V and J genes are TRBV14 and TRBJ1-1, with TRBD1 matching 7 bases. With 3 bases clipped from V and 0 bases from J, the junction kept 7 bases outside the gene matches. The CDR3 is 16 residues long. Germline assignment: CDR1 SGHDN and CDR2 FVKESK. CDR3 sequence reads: CASSQRQGRLNTEAFF. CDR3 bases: TGTGCCAGCAGCCAGAGACAGGGACGGCTGAACACTGAAGCTTTCTTT.

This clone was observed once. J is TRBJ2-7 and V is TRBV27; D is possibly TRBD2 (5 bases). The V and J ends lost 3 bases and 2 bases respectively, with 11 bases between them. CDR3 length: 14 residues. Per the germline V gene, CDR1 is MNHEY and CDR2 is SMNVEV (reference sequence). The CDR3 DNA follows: TGTGCCAGCAGTTTGAGGGCGGCAGCCTACGAGCAGTACTTC. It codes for CASSLRAAAYEQYF.

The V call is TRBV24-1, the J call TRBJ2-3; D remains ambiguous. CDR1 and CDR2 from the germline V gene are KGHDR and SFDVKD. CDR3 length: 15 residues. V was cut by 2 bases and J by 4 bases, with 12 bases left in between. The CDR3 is CATSDSRRKSDTQYF. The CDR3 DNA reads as TGTGCCACCAGTGATTCCCGGCGAAAATCAGATACGCAGTATTTT.

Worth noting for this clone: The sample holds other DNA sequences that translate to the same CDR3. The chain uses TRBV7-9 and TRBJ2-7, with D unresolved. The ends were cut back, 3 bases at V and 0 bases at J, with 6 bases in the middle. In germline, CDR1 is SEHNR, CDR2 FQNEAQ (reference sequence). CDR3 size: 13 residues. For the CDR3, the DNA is TGTGCCAGCAGCTTGGACGGCTCCTACGAGCAGTACTTC. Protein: CASSLDGSYEQYF.

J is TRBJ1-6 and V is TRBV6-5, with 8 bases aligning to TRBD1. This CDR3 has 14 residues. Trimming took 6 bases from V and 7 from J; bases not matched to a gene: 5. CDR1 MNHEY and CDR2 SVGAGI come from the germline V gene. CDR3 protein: CASSSRTGNSPLHF. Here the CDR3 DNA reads TGTGCCAGCAGCTCCCGGACAGGGAATTCACCCCTCCACTTT.